The clone carrying this TCR beta chain was recorded a few times. This sample is drawn from a study of blood T cell repertoires in COVID-19. Study-level background: Some COVID-19 samples were acute and others convalescent; all came from the United States, Italy and Spain. PBMCs, B-cell-depleted T cells, or T cells were the source of the cDNA or gDNA that made up the material.

The CDR3 spans 15 residues. The V and J ends lost 2 bases and 7 bases, in that order; junction bases with no gene match: 9. CDR1 is SGHRS, CDR2 YFSETQ, per germline. Authors' methods: The assay estimated nucleated cells by amplifying reference gene primers. Clones were sequenced by immunoSEQ multiplex PCR, and TCRdb holds only the in-frame ones, with some missing. Clone size and V and J calls were adopted from that table, with D and trimming inferred from the DNA. The table records 180,000 or so clones, approximately 86% of them present only once. The sample taken for sequencing was peripheral blood. The receptor comes from a man between 60 and 75 years old with acute or convalescent COVID-19. The chain is built from TRBV5-1 and TRBJ2-1; 7 positions match TRBD2. The CDR3: CASSLDPGAGNEQFF. In DNA form, the CDR3 reads TGCGCCAGCAGCTTAGACCCGGGAGCGGGAAATGAGCAGTTCTTC.